These T cell receptor beta chains were read from a single sample in a study of CD8 T cells in Susac syndrome. TCRdb recomputed calls from the immunoSEQ multiplex PCR reads with MiXCR, one row per CDR3 protein. The sample yields roughly 200,000 distinct CDR3 sequences, around 96% seen once. The sample consisted of CD4+ T cells from PBMCs. The source of these receptors is a human donor in good health. Each CDR3 is given with its conserved first and last residue. D genes are given only for firm matches.

d_call j_call v_call cdr3_aa
TRBD2 TRBJ2-1 TRBV7-6 CASSSLAGVDEQFF
- TRBJ1-2 TRBV27 CASSPGAPNYGYTF
- TRBJ2-2 TRBV4-1 CASSQATGLGMSYTGELFF
- TRBJ2-1 TRBV29-1 CSVGTGEGNEQFF
TRBD2 TRBJ2-1 TRBV2 CASTGRTSASYNEQFF
- TRBJ2-5 TRBV16 CASSQTGRGETQYF
- TRBJ2-7 TRBV6-2/TRBV6-3 CASRRPSSYEQYF
- TRBJ2-1 TRBV7-9 CASSTLGTVRNEQFF
TRBD2 TRBJ2-7 TRBV6-1 CAAGLALYEQYF
TRBD1 TRBJ2-3 TRBV28 CASSLWKGAYASTDTQYF
- TRBJ1-2 TRBV14 CASSPGRTYGYTF
- TRBJ1-4 TRBV20-1 CSVGNEKLFF
TRBD2 TRBJ2-2 TRBV25-1 CASSGRGSAGELFF
TRBD2 TRBJ2-7 TRBV12-3/TRBV12-4 CASSRTSGTSYEQYF
- TRBJ1-2 TRBV7-2 CASSPTQTFGYGYTF
TRBD2 TRBJ2-1 TRBV5-6 CASSPDAGEGEQFF
- TRBJ2-7 TRBV6-2/TRBV6-3 CASSTLHSEQYF
- TRBJ2-3 TRBV20-1 CSASSRAGTDTQYF
- TRBJ2-7 TRBV12-3/TRBV12-4 CASSFRRTHEQYF
TRBD2 TRBJ2-1 TRBV12-3/TRBV12-4 CASSSIAGTYNEQFF
- TRBJ2-7 TRBV18 CASSPFRFKSHYEQYF
- TRBJ1-2 TRBV4-2 CASSQGVEIRGYTF
- TRBJ2-7 TRBV7-9 CASSSLRSDLYEQYF
- TRBJ2-7 TRBV29-1 CSVTGSSYEQYF
- TRBJ1-3 TRBV30 CAWSVRSGNTIYF
- TRBJ1-3 TRBV29-1 CSVDPSSSGNTIYF
- TRBJ1-4 TRBV6-6 CASSASWATNEKLFF
- TRBJ2-7 TRBV25-1 CASRQGSSYEQYF
- TRBJ2-1 TRBV4-3 CASSQVRTAYNEQFF
TRBD2 TRBJ2-5 TRBV12-3/TRBV12-4 CASSLGLAGVGETQYF
- TRBJ1-1 TRBV6-2/TRBV6-3 CASSYSDRRTEAFF